A single T cell receptor (beta chain) is shown here with its context. Its matching antigen is unknown. Every ophthalmopathy donor presented moderate-to-severe activity, CAS ≥3, NOSPECS ≥4 and duration under 3 months. The data derive from a study of Graves' ophthalmopathy and Graves' hyperthyroidism. Study-wide context: Peripheral blood was gathered at first diagnosis, ahead of any treatment whatsoever. Study-level findings and limits: Blood also contained most of the expanded thyroid clonotypes above 0.001 frequency. Its predictions of ophthalmopathy progression gave the model almost 71% sensitivity and almost 75% specificity.

V lost 6 bases to trimming and J lost 1 base, with 11 bases between them. The CDR3 consists of 14 residues. From germline, CDR1 is SNHLY and CDR2 FYNNEI. RNA transcripts served as template for amplifying TCR beta CDR3 sequences. An initial RT-PCR round employing HTBI primers preceded a second-round multiplex PCR. TCRdb analysed the multiplex PCR reads with MiXCR anew, one entry per CDR3 protein. This table has 650,000 to 900,000 distinct CDR3 sequences, about 44% appearing once. This clonotype originated in an adult man with Graves' ophthalmopathy. This sequence joins TRBV2 and TRBJ2-3; the D is unclear. The sequencing input was peripheral blood. In nucleotides, the CDR3 is TGTGCCAGCAGCTACAGTCCTGGCACAGATACGCAGTATTTT. The encoded protein is CASSYSPGTDTQYF.